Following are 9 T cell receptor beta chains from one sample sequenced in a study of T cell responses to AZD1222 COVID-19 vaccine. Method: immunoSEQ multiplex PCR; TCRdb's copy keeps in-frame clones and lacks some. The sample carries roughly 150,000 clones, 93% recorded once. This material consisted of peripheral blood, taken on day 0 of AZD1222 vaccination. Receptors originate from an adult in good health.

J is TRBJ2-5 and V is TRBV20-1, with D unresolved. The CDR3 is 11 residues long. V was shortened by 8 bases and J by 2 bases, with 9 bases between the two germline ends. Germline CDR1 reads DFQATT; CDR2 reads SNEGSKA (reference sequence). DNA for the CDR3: TGCAGTTCAGTAGTACAAGAGACCCAGTACTTC. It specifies CSSVVQETQYF.

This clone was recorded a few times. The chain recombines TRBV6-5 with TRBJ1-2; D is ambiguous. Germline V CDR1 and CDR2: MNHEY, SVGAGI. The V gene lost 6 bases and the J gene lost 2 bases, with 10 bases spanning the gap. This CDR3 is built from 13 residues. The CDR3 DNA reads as TGTGCCAGCAGGGCCCAAGGAAACTATGGCTACACCTTC. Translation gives CASRAQGNYGYTF.

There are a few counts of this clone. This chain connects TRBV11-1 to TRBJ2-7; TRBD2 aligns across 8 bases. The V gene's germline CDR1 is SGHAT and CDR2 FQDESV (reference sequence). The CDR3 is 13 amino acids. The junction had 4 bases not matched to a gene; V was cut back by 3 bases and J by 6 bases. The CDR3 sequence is CASSFTSGSEQYF. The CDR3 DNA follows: TGTGCCAGCAGCTTTACCAGCGGGAGCGAGCAGTACTTC.

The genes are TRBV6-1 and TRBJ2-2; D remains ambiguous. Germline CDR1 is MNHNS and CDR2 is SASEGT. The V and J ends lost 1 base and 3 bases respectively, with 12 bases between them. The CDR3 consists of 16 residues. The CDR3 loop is CASSEVIGADTGELFF. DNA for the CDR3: TGTGCCAGCAGTGAAGTAATTGGCGCGGACACCGGGGAGCTGTTTTTT.

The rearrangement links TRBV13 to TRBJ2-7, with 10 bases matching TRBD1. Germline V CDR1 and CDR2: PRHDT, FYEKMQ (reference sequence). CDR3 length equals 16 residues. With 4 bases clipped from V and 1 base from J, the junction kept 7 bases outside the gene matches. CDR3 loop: CASSSRDRGLSYEQYF. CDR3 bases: TGTGCCAGCAGCTCCCGGGACAGGGGACTGTCCTACGAGCAGTACTTC. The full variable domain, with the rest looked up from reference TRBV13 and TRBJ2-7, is AAGVIQSPRHLIKEKRETATLKCYPIPRHDTVYWYQQGPGQDPQFLISFYEKMQSDKGSIPDRFSAQQFSDYHSELNMSSLELGDSALYFCASSSRDRGLSYEQYFGPGTRLTVT.

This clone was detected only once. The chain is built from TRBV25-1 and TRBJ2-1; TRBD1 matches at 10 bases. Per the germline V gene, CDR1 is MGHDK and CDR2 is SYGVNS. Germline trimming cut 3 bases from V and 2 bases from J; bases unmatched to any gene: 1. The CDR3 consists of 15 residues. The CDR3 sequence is CASSEGTGAYNEQFF. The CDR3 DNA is TGTGCCAGCAGTGAGGGGACAGGGGCCTACAATGAGCAGTTCTTC.

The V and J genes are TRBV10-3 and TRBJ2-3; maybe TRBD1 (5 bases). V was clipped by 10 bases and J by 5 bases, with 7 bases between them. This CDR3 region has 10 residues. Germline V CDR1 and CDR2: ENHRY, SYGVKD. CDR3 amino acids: CATRGDTQYF. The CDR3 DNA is TGTGCCACAAGGGGAGATACGCAGTATTTT.

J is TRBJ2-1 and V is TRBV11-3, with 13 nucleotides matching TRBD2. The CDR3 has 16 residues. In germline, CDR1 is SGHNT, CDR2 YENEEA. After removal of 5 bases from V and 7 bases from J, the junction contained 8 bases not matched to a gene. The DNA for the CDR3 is TGTGCCAGCAGCAAAGGGACTAGCGGGAATTTGAATGAGCAGTTCTTC. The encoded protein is CASSKGTSGNLNEQFF.

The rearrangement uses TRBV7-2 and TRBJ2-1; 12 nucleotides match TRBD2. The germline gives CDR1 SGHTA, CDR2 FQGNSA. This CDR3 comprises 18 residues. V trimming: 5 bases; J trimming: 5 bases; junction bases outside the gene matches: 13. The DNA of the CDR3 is TGTGCCAGCAGCCAATACGGACTAGCGGGAATATACAACAATGAGCAGTTCTTC. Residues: CASSQYGLAGIYNNEQFF.